This passage covers 9 T cell receptor beta chains from one sample sequenced in a study of CD8+ T cells in alopecia areata. Specified treatment: oral pan-JAK inhibitor, 5-10 mg twice daily. Sequencing templates came from extracted RNA that was reverse transcribed into cDNA. The protocol was immunoSEQ multiplex PCR, while the TCRdb copy is restricted to in-frame clones and leaves out a portion. The table shows roughly 220,000 clones, with approximately 72% occurring only once. Here the sequenced sample was CD4+ T cells sorted from blood, taken around week 44, from a patient treated with tofacitinib. These receptors were taken from a human donor with alopecia areata.

In this sample, this clone turned up a few times. The chain carries TRBV30 and TRBJ2-2, with TRBD2 matching 9 bases. Germline V lookup: CDR1 GTSNPN, CDR2 SVGIG (reference sequence). The CDR3 runs to 14 residues. The ends lost 4 bases at V and 6 bases at J; junction bases unmatched: 6. The CDR3 nucleotides read TGTGCCTGGACCGGGACTAGCTTGGCCGGGGAGCTGTTTTTT. Amino acids: CAWTGTSLAGELFF. The full variable domain, with the rest looked up from reference TRBV30 and TRBJ2-2, is SQTIHQWPATLVQPVGSPLSLECTVEGTSNPNLYWYRQAAGRGLQLLFYSVGIGQISSEVPQNLSASRPQDRQFILSSKKLLLSDSGFYLCAWTGTSLAGELFFGEGSRLTVL.

V and J are TRBV25-1 and TRBJ1-4; 7 bases align to TRBD1. V lost 3 bases, J lost 5 bases, and 6 bases stayed unmatched. Germline loops: CDR1 MGHDK, CDR2 SYGVNS. The length of the CDR3 is 15 residues. CDR3: CASSDSGQLNEKLFF. The CDR3 region has the DNA TGTGCCAGCAGTGATTCGGGACAGCTCAATGAAAAACTGTTTTTT. The whole variable domain, filled in from reference TRBV25-1 and TRBJ1-4, reads EADIYQTPRYLVIGTGKKITLECSQTMGHDKMYWYQQDPGMELHLIHYSYGVNSTEKGDLSSESTVSRIRTEHFPLTLESARPSHTSQYLCASSDSGQLNEKLFFGSGTQLSVL.

Only a few counts were recorded for this clone. The V gene is TRBV29-1, the J gene TRBJ2-7; D is perhaps TRBD1 or TRBD2 (5 bases each). The CDR3 consists of 17 residues. Between the trimmed V and J ends, which lost 1 base and 2 bases, there was a span of 21 bases. The V gene's germline CDR1 is SQVTM and CDR2 ANQGSEA. The CDR3 region has the DNA TGCAGCGTTGAAGCCCCGAGCTCAGAGGGACGCGCCTACGAGCAGTACTTC. Its translation: CSVEAPSSEGRAYEQYF.

The V call is TRBV6-1, the J call TRBJ2-1, with 9 nucleotides matching TRBD2. CDR1 is MNHNS, CDR2 SASEGT, per germline. The CDR3 runs to 16 residues. Unmatched junction bases numbered 9, after V lost 2 bases and J lost 7 bases. CDR3 residues: CASSERRGGARNEQFF. CDR3 DNA: TGTGCCAGCAGTGAACGTCGCGGGGGGGCCCGGAATGAGCAGTTCTTC.

The CDR3: CASSFRGDQPQHF. CDR3 nucleotides: TGTGCCAGCAGCTTCAGGGGAGATCAGCCCCAGCATTTT. V and J are TRBV7-2 and TRBJ1-5; TRBD1 is a possible D gene (6 bases). The CDR3 consists of 13 residues. V lost 3 bases, J lost 5 bases, and 8 bases lay in between. Germline assignment: CDR1 SGHTA and CDR2 FQGNSA.

V usage is TRBV29-1 and J usage is TRBJ2-7, with TRBD1 as a possible D gene (6 bases). Germline V CDR1 and CDR2: SQVTM, ANQGSEA. The CDR3 loop spans 14 amino acids. Trimming pared 4 bases from V and 5 bases from J, leaving 18 bases between. CDR3 residues: CSVGQDFSVDEQYF. CDR3 DNA sequence: TGCAGCGTTGGACAGGACTTCTCCGTGGACGAGCAGTACTTC.

This clone was counted only a few times. The chain has TRBV7-2 and TRBJ2-2; D not resolved. The V gene lost 5 bases and the J gene lost 4 bases, with 8 bases spanning the gap. The length of the CDR3 is 13 residues. Germline CDR1 and CDR2: SGHTA and FQGNSA. CDR3 sequence: CASSLIGTGELFF. The CDR3, as DNA: TGTGCCAGCAGCCTCATCGGCACCGGGGAGCTGTTTTTT.

This clone was detected only a few times. The rearrangement joins TRBV29-1 to TRBJ1-1, with TRBD1 as a possible D gene (6 bases). CDR1 and CDR2 (germline): SQVTM, ANQGSEA. Trimming pared 6 bases from V and 6 bases from J, leaving 11 bases between. The CDR3 covers 11 residues. The CDR3 DNA reads TGCAGCGTCATCAGGGGCCCTGAAGCTTTCTTT. Residues: CSVIRGPEAFF.

The count of this clone is one. V and J are TRBV9 and TRBJ1-1; 12 nucleotides match TRBD1. The CDR3 has 18 residues. With V trimmed by 2 bases and J by 5 bases, 13 bases remained unmatched. The germline gives CDR1 SGDLS, CDR2 YYNGEE. CDR3 sequence reads: CASSVGRDRGLRGTEAFF. In nucleotides, the CDR3 is TGTGCCAGCAGCGTTGGCCGGGACAGGGGGCTTAGGGGAACTGAAGCTTTCTTT.